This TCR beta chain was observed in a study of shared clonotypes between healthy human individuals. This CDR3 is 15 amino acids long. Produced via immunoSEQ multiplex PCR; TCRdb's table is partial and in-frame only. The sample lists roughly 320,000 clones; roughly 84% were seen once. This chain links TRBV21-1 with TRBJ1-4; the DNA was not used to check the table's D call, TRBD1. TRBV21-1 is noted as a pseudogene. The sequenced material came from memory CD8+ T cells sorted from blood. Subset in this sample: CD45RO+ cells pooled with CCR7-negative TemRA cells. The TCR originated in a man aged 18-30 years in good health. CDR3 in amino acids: CASSPRTGDNEKLFF. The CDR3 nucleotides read TGTGCCAGCAGCCCCCGGACAGGAGATAATGAAAAACTGTTTTTT.